This T cell receptor (beta chain) was recovered during a study of OX40 agonist ivuxolimab in advanced cancers. Notes on the study in general: CD4+ and CD8+ blood T cells expanded clonally by week 6 at 0.1 to 3.0 mg/kg. Part of the nonresponder group also had normalized T-cell clonal expansion that was low.

Libraries were prepared by immunoSEQ multiplex PCR; TCRdb keeps only in-frame clonotypes and omits some of them. The table has some 50,000 clones, approximately 85% seen once. Germline CDR1 reads KGHSH; CDR2 reads LQKENI. V was pared by 3 bases and J by 2 bases, with 7 bases of the junction left unmatched. The CDR3 has 16 amino acids. Patients were ineligible given autoimmune disease history or systemic immunosuppression. A word on this clone: Its specificity is not known.

The clonotype originates from an adult with an advanced solid tumor such as melanoma, head and neck, liver or kidney cancer. The source material was CD4+ or CD8+ T cells sorted from blood, sampled in a trial of the OX40 agonist ivuxolimab. This chain joins TRBV18 and TRBJ2-3; 8 bases are shared with TRBD1. The CDR3 region has the DNA TGTGCCAGCTCACCCTCGCCGGGACAGGCCACAGATACGCAGTATTTT. Residues: CASSPSPGQATDTQYF.